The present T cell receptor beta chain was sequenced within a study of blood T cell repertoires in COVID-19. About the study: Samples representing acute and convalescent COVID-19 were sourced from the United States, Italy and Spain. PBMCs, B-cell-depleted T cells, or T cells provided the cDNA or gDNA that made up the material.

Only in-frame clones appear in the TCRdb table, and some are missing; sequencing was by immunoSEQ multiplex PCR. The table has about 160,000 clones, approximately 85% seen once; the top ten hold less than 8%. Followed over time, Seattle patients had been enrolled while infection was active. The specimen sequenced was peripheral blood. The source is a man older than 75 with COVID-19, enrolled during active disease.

The CDR3 bases are TGTGCCAGCAGTGAGGTACAGAACTATGGCTACACCTTC. Its translation is CASSEVQNYGYTF. The genes are TRBV2 and TRBJ1-2, with D unclear. Trimming left V 3 bases short and J 2 bases short, with 7 bases between. Per germline, CDR1 SNHLY and CDR2 FYNNEI. The CDR3 covers 13 residues.